The rows below give T cell receptor beta chains drawn from one sample of a study of T cell repertoires in cytomegalovirus infection. TCRdb fed the reads into MiXCR, producing one record per CDR3 protein. The profile shows hundreds of thousands of distinct CDR3 sequences, under 45% of them singletons. No antigen is known for these receptors. Sequenced here: cultured PBMCs, sampled from culture after CMV antigen stimulation. These receptors were taken from a human donor in good health (CMV status not recorded). Some clones in this sample may be carry-over from other donors' samples. Both conserved end residues are part of each CDR3. Fields, in order: D gene, V gene, J gene, clone size, CDR3 protein, CDR3 DNA. The D gene is left open where the match is weak. Clone size is given for some rows only: seen once, a few or many times, or a class if the clone is expanded.

D gene: NA
V gene: TRBV7-2
J gene: TRBJ2-1
clone size: NA
CDR3 protein: CASSLAGTTSYNEQFF
CDR3 DNA: TGTGCCAGCAGCCTAGCCGGGACCACCTCCTACAATGAGCAGTTCTTC

D gene: NA
V gene: TRBV2
J gene: TRBJ2-2
clone size: NA
CDR3 protein: CASVQRTNTGELFF
CDR3 DNA: TGTGCCAGCGTGCAGCGGACCAACACCGGGGAGCTGTTTTTT

D gene: NA
V gene: TRBV4-1
J gene: TRBJ1-1
clone size: NA
CDR3 protein: CASNQAGGHTEAFF
CDR3 DNA: TGCGCCAGCAATCAGGCAGGAGGACACACTGAAGCTTTCTTT

D gene: NA
V gene: TRBV6-1
J gene: TRBJ1-5
clone size: NA
CDR3 protein: CASSEDRTLMYSNQPQHF
CDR3 DNA: TGTGCCAGCAGTGAAGACAGGACTCTAATGTATAGCAATCAGCCCCAGCATTTT

D gene: TRBD1
V gene: TRBV12-3/TRBV12-4
J gene: TRBJ2-7
clone size: few
CDR3 protein: CASSRQGVYEQYF
CDR3 DNA: TGTGCCAGCAGCCGACAGGGAGTATACGAGCAGTACTTC

D gene: TRBD2
V gene: TRBV24-1
J gene: TRBJ2-5
clone size: few
CDR3 protein: CATSDPGGQETQYF
CDR3 DNA: TGTGCCACCAGTGACCCGGGGGGCCAAGAGACCCAGTACTTC

D gene: TRBD2
V gene: TRBV7-2
J gene: TRBJ2-3
clone size: NA
CDR3 protein: CASSFRTSEDTQYF
CDR3 DNA: TGTGCCAGCAGCTTTAGGACTAGCGAAGATACGCAGTATTTT

D gene: TRBD2
V gene: TRBV12-5
J gene: TRBJ2-5
clone size: few
CDR3 protein: CASGLGTSGSLETQYF
CDR3 DNA: TGTGCTAGTGGTTTGGGGACTAGCGGGAGTTTGGAGACCCAGTACTTC

D gene: TRBD2
V gene: TRBV29-1
J gene: TRBJ2-1
clone size: NA
CDR3 protein: CSARLALYNEQFF
CDR3 DNA: TGCAGCGCCAGACTAGCGCTCTACAATGAGCAGTTCTTC

D gene: TRBD2
V gene: TRBV7-2
J gene: TRBJ2-3
clone size: many
CDR3 protein: CASSRLAGGVSDTQYF
CDR3 DNA: TGTGCCAGCAGCCGATTAGCGGGGGGCGTGTCAGATACGCAGTATTTT

D gene: NA
V gene: TRBV6-5
J gene: TRBJ2-7
clone size: NA
CDR3 protein: CASSEYAGGYEQYF
CDR3 DNA: TGTGCCAGCAGTGAATACGCAGGGGGGTACGAGCAGTACTTC

D gene: NA
V gene: TRBV6-6
J gene: TRBJ2-5
clone size: NA
CDR3 protein: CASSYSDIGETQYF
CDR3 DNA: TGTGCCAGCAGTTACTCTGACATTGGGGAGACCCAGTACTTC